Sequencing of this T cell receptor beta chain was carried out in a study of shared clonotypes between healthy human individuals. The CD4+ fraction was divided into a CD45RA+ naive subset and a CD45RA-negative memory subset. Clones were sequenced by immunoSEQ multiplex PCR, and TCRdb holds only the in-frame ones, with some missing. Seen here are around 1,000,000 clones, approximately 75% observed once, and the top ten hold approximately 0.9%. The V segment lost 6 bases and the J segment 1 base; nucleotides outside the gene matches: 5. CDR1 and CDR2 from the germline V gene are MDHEN and SYDVKM. CDR3 size: 14 residues.

Sequencing was done on a sample of memory CD4+ T cells from PBMCs. Sample subset: CD45RA-negative fraction. The TCR sequence derives from a man aged 18 to 29 in good health. Some clones in this sample may be carry-over from other donors' samples. The chain combines TRBV28 with TRBJ2-7; 8 bases match TRBD1. The CDR3 coding sequence is TGTGCCAGCAGATCGACAGGGGAATCCTACGAGCAGTACTTC. It is translated as CASRSTGESYEQYF.